This entry lists 15 T cell receptor beta chains sequenced from one sample in a study of T-cell reconstitution after alpha-beta-depleted transplantation in children. For TCRbeta, the library was prepared with unique molecular identifiers. TCRdb fed the PCR reads into MiXCR, producing one record per CDR3 protein. The data show 100,000 to 150,000 distinct CDR3 sequences, about 23% seen once. Sample: PBMCs, mostly from graft donor cells, taken 180 days after TCRalphabeta/CD19-depleted stem cell transplant. Receptor source: a male patient between 2 and 10 years old who had a stem cell transplant for chronic granulomatous disease, so the T cells may come from the graft donor.

This clonotype was detected ten times or more. The J gene is TRBJ2-2, the V gene TRBV20-1; D is unresolved. Germline V lookup: CDR1 DFQATT, CDR2 SNEGSKA (reference sequence). This CDR3 has 13 amino acids. The V gene lost 2 bases and the J gene lost 1 base, with 5 bases spanning the gap. Here the CDR3 reads CSARPRNTGELFF. The CDR3 nucleotides read TGCAGTGCTAGACCTAGGAACACCGGGGAGCTGTTTTTT.

V gene TRBV20-1 combines with J gene TRBJ2-1; 10 bases match TRBD2. V was pared by 0 bases and J by 4 bases, with 6 bases of the junction left unmatched. Germline V gene data show CDR1 as DFQATT and CDR2 as SNEGSKA (reference sequence). CDR3 length equals 16 residues. CDR3 nucleotides: TGCAGTGCTAGAGACCCTAGCGGGGGCCCTTACAATGAGCAGTTCTTC. Residues: CSARDPSGGPYNEQFF.

V usage is TRBV7-6 and J usage is TRBJ2-1, with TRBD1 matching 7 bases. The CDR3 consists of 15 residues. Germline V lookup: CDR1 SGHVS, CDR2 FNYEAQ. V lost 2 bases and J lost 2; bases outside the gene matches: 3. CDR3 loop: CASSLMDRTYNEQFF. Here the CDR3 DNA reads TGTGCCAGCAGCTTAATGGACAGGACCTACAATGAGCAGTTCTTC.

This clonotype was detected ten times or more. CDR3 sequence: CASSVRGGQGETQYF. The CDR3 DNA is TGTGCCAGCAGCGTTCGAGGGGGGCAGGGGGAGACCCAGTACTTC. The J gene is TRBJ2-5, the V gene TRBV9; either TRBD1 or TRBD2 may supply D (6 bases each). The germline V and J ends were trimmed by 2 bases and 5 bases, with 16 bases remaining between them. Per the germline V gene, CDR1 is SGDLS and CDR2 is YYNGEE. This CDR3 has 15 residues.

The chain uses TRBV27 and TRBJ1-6; D remains ambiguous. CDR3 size: 13 residues. The germline V gene encodes CDR1 MNHEY and CDR2 SMNVEV (reference sequence). Trimming took 2 bases from V and 10 from J, leaving 9 bases between them. CDR3 loop: CASSLTLGSPLHF. In DNA, the CDR3 is TGTGCCAGCAGTTTAACGTTAGGGTCACCCCTCCACTTT.

Ten or more counts support this clonotype. The chain is built from TRBV28 and TRBJ2-7, with 11 bases fitting TRBD2. Losses at the gene ends were 6 bases for V and 4 bases for J; bases not matched to a gene: 5. CDR1 MDHEN and CDR2 SYDVKM come from the germline V gene. This CDR3 comprises 14 residues. CDR3 in DNA: TGTGCCAGCAGACTTACTAGCGGGAGTTACGAGCAGTACTTC. Its protein is CASRLTSGSYEQYF.

This clonotype was counted between two and nine times. The V and J genes are TRBV18 and TRBJ1-1, with D perhaps TRBD1 (6 bases). Germline CDR1 KGHSH, CDR2 LQKENI. With 4 bases removed from V and 0 bases from J, the gap between germline ends came to 15 bases. This CDR3 is built from 16 residues. This chain's CDR3 is CASSQQGGPMNTEAFF. CDR3 coding DNA: TGTGCCAGCTCACAACAGGGAGGACCTATGAACACTGAAGCTTTCTTT.

DNA for the CDR3: TGCAGCGTTGAAGCAGCAACAACTAATGAAAAACTGTTTTTT. It yields the protein CSVEAATTNEKLFF. The V call is TRBV29-1, the J call TRBJ1-4, with D hard to call. Germline lookup yields CDR1 SQVTM and CDR2 ANQGSEA. Trimming left V 1 base short and J 0 bases short, with 6 bases between. The CDR3 spans 14 residues.

The chain carries TRBV12-3 or TRBV12-4 and TRBJ1-2; tentative D call: TRBD1 (6 bases). V was shortened by 8 bases and J by 2 bases, with 18 bases between the two germline ends. The CDR3 is made up of 15 amino acids. For the CDR3, the DNA is TGTGCCAGCCGCCCCTCGGGACAACGAAACTATGGCTACACCTTC. Its translation: CASRPSGQRNYGYTF.

There are a few counts of this clonotype. The J gene is TRBJ1-2, the V gene TRBV29-1; D might be TRBD1 (6 bases). Trimming pared 2 bases from V and 4 bases from J, leaving 11 bases between. This CDR3 spans 13 amino acids. The V gene's germline CDR1 is SQVTM and CDR2 ANQGSEA. This CDR3 is CSVEPTGTYGYTF. CDR3 DNA: TGCAGCGTTGAACCCACAGGGACCTATGGCTACACCTTC.

Many counts were recorded for this clonotype. J is TRBJ2-3 and V is TRBV5-1; D gene ambiguous. The CDR3 covers 16 residues. V was trimmed by 2 bases and J by 2 bases, leaving 15 bases between them. In germline, CDR1 is SGHRS, CDR2 YFSETQ. CDR3 amino acids: CASSLESGPPTDTQYF. CDR3 DNA sequence: TGCGCCAGCAGCTTAGAGTCCGGACCTCCCACAGATACGCAGTATTTT.

This clonotype was detected many times. The V and J genes are TRBV29-1 and TRBJ2-7; perhaps TRBD1 as D (6 bases). Per germline, CDR1 SQVTM and CDR2 ANQGSEA. The CDR3 spans 12 residues. Trimming stripped 4 bases from V and 3 bases from J, with 10 bases between. CDR3 nucleotides: TGCAGCGTTGCAGGGGACCGCTACGAGCAGTACTTC. It specifies CSVAGDRYEQYF.

This clonotype was found a few times. The rearrangement uses TRBV7-9 and TRBJ2-7, with no clear D. The germline V gene has CDR1 SEHNR and CDR2 FQNEAQ (reference sequence). Trimming took off 6 bases at V and 1 base at J, with 13 bases between the two ends. This CDR3 contains 14 residues. In nucleotides, the CDR3 is TGTGCCAGCAGTCCGCCGGACCATTCCTACGAGCAGTACTTC. Protein sequence: CASSPPDHSYEQYF.

The genes are TRBV29-1 and TRBJ2-1, with D tentatively TRBD1 (5 bases). Germline assignment: CDR1 SQVTM and CDR2 ANQGSEA. V was shortened by 2 bases and J by 2 bases, with 10 bases between the two germline ends. The CDR3 is 14 residues long. The CDR3 region is CSVERDSTYNEQFF. The CDR3 region has the DNA TGCAGCGTTGAACGCGACAGTACCTACAATGAGCAGTTCTTC.

The chain has TRBV6-5 and TRBJ2-5, with 9 bases fitting TRBD2. The V gene end was trimmed by 2 bases and the J gene end by 1 base; junction bases not matched to a gene: 2. The CDR3 length is 15 residues. The germline gives CDR1 MNHEY, CDR2 SVGAGI. CDR3: CASSYERGAQETQYF. As DNA, the CDR3 is TGTGCCAGCAGTTACGAGCGGGGGGCCCAAGAGACCCAGTACTTC.